This T cell receptor (beta chain) is drawn from a study of T-cell memory formation after mild COVID-19. TCRdb re-derived calls from the 5' RACE reads in MiXCR, one entry per CDR3 protein. The sample records 90,000 to 120,000 distinct CDR3 sequences, approximately 15% being singletons. This clonotype turned up a few times. At one of its ends the junction is not consistent with the germline gene, which may arise from a read error. The specimen was PBMCs or a T cell subset sorted from them (not recorded which). The TCR was taken from a man younger than 35 who had mild COVID-19 (a few samples of this study predate the infection). Cell type and time point are not known.

CDR3 in amino acids: CRVGLRDHEVEQYF. The DNA of the CDR3 is TGCAGGGTTGGTCTTCGGGACCACGAGGTTGAGCAGTACTTC. V gene TRBV29-1 combines with J gene TRBJ2-7; D could derive from TRBD1 or TRBD2 (5 bases each). There are 14 residues in the CDR3. Germline V lookup: CDR1 SQVTM, CDR2 ANQGSEA.